Listed here are 26 T cell receptor beta chains from one sample, sequenced in a study of monozygotic twins with inflammatory bowel disease. From its re-call of the 5' RACE reads, TCRdb lists each CDR3 protein once, without DNA. The listing records 300,000 to 400,000 distinct CDR3 sequences. Source material: blood. These receptors were obtained from a human donor with ulcerative colitis or Crohn's disease, or a healthy co-twin of an affected twin (not recorded which).

The rearrangement uses TRBV1 and TRBJ2-7; TCRdb's D call, TRBD1, is unchecked because there is no DNA. TRBV1 is classified as a pseudogene. CDR3 size: 16 residues. The CDR3 protein is CTSSQDWPAQSYEQYF.

V and J are TRBV3-1 and TRBJ2-5. The length of the CDR3 is 13 residues. CDR1 and CDR2 from the germline V gene are LGHDT and YNNKEL (reference sequence). CDR3 in amino acids: CASSRRGTETQYF.

The rearrangement uses TRBV5-1 and TRBJ2-1; TCRdb returns TRBD2, unconfirmable since there is no DNA. From germline, CDR1 is SGHRS and CDR2 YFSETQ. The CDR3 runs 14 residues. The CDR3 loop reads CASSLEGGPNEQIF.

This chain uses TRBV12-3 or TRBV12-4 with TRBJ2-2; TCRdb picks TRBD2, but there is no DNA to check that call. The CDR3 loop spans 16 amino acids. CDR3: CASSPFHPGEGGELFF.

V and J are TRBV29-1 and TRBJ2-1; as DNA is missing, the TRBD1 call by TCRdb cannot be tested. This CDR3 contains 11 residues. Germline V CDR1 and CDR2: SQVTM, ANQGSEA. CDR3 residues: CSVVGTGGLFF.

The CDR3 reads CSARTLPYTGELFF. The chain is built from TRBV20-1 and TRBJ2-2. The CDR3 is 14 amino acids. Per germline, CDR1 DFQATT and CDR2 SNEGSKA (reference sequence).

CDR3 protein: CASAYSPSNEQFF. The chain has TRBV6-2 or TRBV6-3 and TRBJ2-1; TCRdb indicates TRBD2, and absent DNA this call remains unverified. Germline lookup yields CDR1 MNHEY and CDR2 SVGEGT. The CDR3 covers 13 residues.

The V and J genes are TRBV4-1 and TRBJ2-7; TCRdb's assignment of TRBD2 cannot be checked, as there is no DNA. CDR3 size: 13 residues. Per the germline V gene, CDR1 is MGHRA and CDR2 is YSYEKL. The CDR3 sequence: CASSQDPHYEQYF.

The V and J genes are TRBV5-4 and TRBJ2-7; TCRdb calls TRBD1, which cannot be checked without DNA. The germline gives CDR1 SGHNT, CDR2 YYREEE (reference sequence). The CDR3 runs to 14 residues. Here the CDR3 reads CASSPGPRESEQYF.

This chain's CDR3 is CASSWDRGVFQNIQYF. The chain carries TRBV28 and TRBJ2-4; lacking DNA, the TRBD1 call made by TCRdb goes unchecked. The germline V gene has CDR1 MDHEN and CDR2 SYDVKM. This CDR3 is 16 amino acids long. Combining the CDR3 with reference TRBV28 and TRBJ2-4 gives the whole variable domain DVKVTQSSRYLVKRTGEKVFLECVQDMDHENMFWYRQDPGLGLRLIYFSYDVKMKEKGDIPEGYSVSREKKERFSLILESASTNQTSMYLCASSWDRGVFQNIQYFGAGTRLSVL.

The genes are TRBV9 and TRBJ2-7; there is no DNA to check the TCRdb D call of TRBD1. The germline V gene encodes CDR1 SGDLS and CDR2 YYNGEE. The CDR3 runs 13 residues. This chain's CDR3 is CASSDGTDYEQYF.

The chain is built from TRBV10-3 and TRBJ2-6; as DNA is missing, the TRBD2 call by TCRdb cannot be tested. This CDR3 has 18 residues. In germline, CDR1 is ENHRY, CDR2 SYGVKD. The CDR3 here is CAISPSYGVESGANVLTF.

The chain links TRBV11-2 to TRBJ1-1. There are 13 residues in the CDR3. Germline CDR1 and CDR2: SGHAT and FQNNGV. This chain's CDR3 is CASSLQDNTEAFF.

V is TRBV5-4 and J is TRBJ2-3; the TRBD2 assignment by TCRdb is unverifiable without DNA. Germline V lookup: CDR1 SGHNT, CDR2 YYREEE (reference sequence). The CDR3 extends over 19 amino acids. CDR3 residues: CASSFRTSGRSASTDTQYF.

The chain links TRBV6-2 or TRBV6-3 to TRBJ2-3; without DNA, the TCRdb call of TRBD2 cannot be checked. The CDR3 has 13 residues. Germline V gives CDR1 MNHEY, CDR2 SVGEGT. CDR3: CASSYGEADTQYF.

The chain has TRBV4-1 and TRBJ2-3; TCRdb names TRBD1, which stays unverified in the absence of DNA. This CDR3 spans 15 amino acids. CDR1 is MGHRA and CDR2 is YSYEKL in the germline V gene. The CDR3 is CASSQRAASTDTQYF.

This chain joins TRBV29-1 and TRBJ1-1. CDR1 and CDR2 (germline): SQVTM, ANQGSEA. The CDR3 is made up of 13 amino acids. Here the CDR3 reads CSARSSLNTEAFF.

CDR3 protein: CASSSTVISNEQFF. V is TRBV28 and J is TRBJ2-1; TCRdb proposes TRBD1, but this gene call is untestable without DNA. This CDR3 has 14 amino acids. The V gene's germline CDR1 is MDHEN and CDR2 SYDVKM.

The V and J genes are TRBV20-1 and TRBJ2-3. Germline CDR1 DFQATT, CDR2 SNEGSKA (reference sequence). The CDR3 is made up of 14 amino acids. The CDR3 loop is CSATLGPGTDTQYF.

This chain joins TRBV28 and TRBJ2-7; TCRdb's D gene call, TRBD1, goes unchecked for lack of DNA. CDR1 is MDHEN, CDR2 SYDVKM, per germline. This CDR3 has 15 amino acids. CDR3: CASTKIGTGVYEQYF.

CDR3 sequence reads: CASSTGTSGSNTQYF. V and J are TRBV7-8 and TRBJ2-3; the TRBD2 assignment by TCRdb is unverifiable without DNA. Germline V gives CDR1 SGHVS, CDR2 FQNEAQ. The CDR3 sequence is 15 residues long.

The chain is built from TRBV5-1 and TRBJ2-2; TCRdb calls TRBD2, which cannot be checked without DNA. This CDR3 is built from 17 residues. The V gene's germline CDR1 is SGHRS and CDR2 YFSETQ. This CDR3 is CASSLAALAGNTGELFF.

The genes are TRBV2 and TRBJ1-1. The CDR3 consists of 14 residues. CDR1 is SNHLY and CDR2 is FYNNEI in the germline V gene. CDR3 region: CASSEGTANTEAFF.

This chain connects TRBV12-3 or TRBV12-4 to TRBJ2-7; there is no DNA to check the TCRdb D call of TRBD1. CDR3 length: 14 amino acids. The chain's CDR3 is CASSIDRVSHEQYF.

CDR3 in amino acids: CASSESGGGEKLFF. The chain couples TRBV25-1 to TRBJ1-4; checking the TCRdb D call of TRBD1 is not possible without DNA. The CDR3 contains 14 residues. Germline lookup yields CDR1 MGHDK and CDR2 SYGVNS.

This rearrangement joins TRBV19 to TRBJ1-5. The CDR3 contains 15 residues. Germline V gene data show CDR1 as LNHDA and CDR2 as SQIVND (reference sequence). CDR3 sequence: CASSIVGESNQPQHF.